This TCR beta chain was recorded in a study of OX40 agonist ivuxolimab in advanced cancers. Sequenced by immunoSEQ multiplex PCR; TCRdb stores in-frame clones only, minus some. Seen here are over 95,000 clones, roughly 91% observed once, and the top ten hold around 0.3%. Sampling times: baseline, cycle 4 day 1, cycle 7 day 1. The V gene end was trimmed by 5 bases and the J gene end by 0 bases; junction bases not matched to a gene: 8. CDR1 SQVTM and CDR2 ANQGSEA come from the germline V gene. This CDR3 has 15 amino acids. This specimen was CD4+ or CD8+ T cells sorted from blood, taken in a trial of the OX40 agonist ivuxolimab. The gene calls are TRBV29-1 and TRBJ2-7; 9 bases are shared with TRBD2. The clonotype originates from an adult with an advanced solid tumor such as melanoma, head and neck, liver or kidney cancer. The DNA of the CDR3 is TGCAGCGTTTCGGGACTAGCCCCATCCTCCTACGAGCAGTACTTC. Its protein product is CSVSGLAPSSYEQYF.